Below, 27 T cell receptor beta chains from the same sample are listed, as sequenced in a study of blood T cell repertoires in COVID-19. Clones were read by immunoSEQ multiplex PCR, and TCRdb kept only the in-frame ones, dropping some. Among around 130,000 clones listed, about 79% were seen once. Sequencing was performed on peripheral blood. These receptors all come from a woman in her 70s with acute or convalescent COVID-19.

CDR3 residues: CASSEAARSTDTQYF. The CDR3 DNA follows: TGTGCCAGCAGTGAAGCGGCTAGAAGCACAGATACGCAGTATTTT. The chain carries TRBV6-1 and TRBJ2-3; D is ambiguous. Per the germline V gene, CDR1 is MNHNS and CDR2 is SASEGT. Trimming cost V 0 bases and J 0 bases, with 7 bases left between them. The CDR3 has 15 amino acids.

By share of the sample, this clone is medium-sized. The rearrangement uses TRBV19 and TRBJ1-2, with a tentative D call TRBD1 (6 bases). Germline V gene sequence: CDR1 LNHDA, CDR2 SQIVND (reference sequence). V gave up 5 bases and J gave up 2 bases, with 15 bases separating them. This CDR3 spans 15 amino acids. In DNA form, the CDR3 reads TGTGCCAGTAGTCTCCTACCACAGGGAAACTATGGCTACACCTTC. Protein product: CASSLLPQGNYGYTF.

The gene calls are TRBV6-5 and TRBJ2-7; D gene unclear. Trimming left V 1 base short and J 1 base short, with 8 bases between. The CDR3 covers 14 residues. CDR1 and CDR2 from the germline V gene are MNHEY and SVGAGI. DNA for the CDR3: TGTGCCAGCAGTTACTTGTCCCGGTCCTACGAGCAGTACTTC. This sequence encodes CASSYLSRSYEQYF.

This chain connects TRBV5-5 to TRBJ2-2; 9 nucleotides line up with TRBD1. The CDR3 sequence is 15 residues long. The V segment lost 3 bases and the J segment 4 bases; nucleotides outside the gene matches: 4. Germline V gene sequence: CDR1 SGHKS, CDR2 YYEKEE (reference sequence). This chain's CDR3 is CASSWDRVGTGELFF. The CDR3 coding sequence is TGTGCCAGCAGCTGGGACAGGGTGGGCACCGGGGAGCTGTTTTTT.

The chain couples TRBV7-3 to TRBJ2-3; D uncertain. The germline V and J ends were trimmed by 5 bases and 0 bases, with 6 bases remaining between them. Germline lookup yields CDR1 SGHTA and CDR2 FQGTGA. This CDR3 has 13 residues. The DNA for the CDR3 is TGTGCCAGCAGCGCAGAAAGCACAGATACGCAGTATTTT. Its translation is CASSAESTDTQYF. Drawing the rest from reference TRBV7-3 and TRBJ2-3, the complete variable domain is GAGVSQTPSNKVTEKGKYVELRCDPISGHTALYWYRQSLGQGPEFLIYFQGTGAADDSGLPNDRFFAVRPEGSVSTLKIQRTERGDSAVYLCASSAESTDTQYFGPGTRLTVL.

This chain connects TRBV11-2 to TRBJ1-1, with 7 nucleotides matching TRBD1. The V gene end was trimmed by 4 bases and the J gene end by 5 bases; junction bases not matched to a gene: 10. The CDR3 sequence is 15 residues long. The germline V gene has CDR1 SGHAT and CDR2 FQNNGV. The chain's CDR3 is CASSSNRQGSTEAFF. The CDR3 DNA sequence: TGTGCCAGCAGCTCGAATAGACAGGGTTCGACTGAAGCTTTCTTT.

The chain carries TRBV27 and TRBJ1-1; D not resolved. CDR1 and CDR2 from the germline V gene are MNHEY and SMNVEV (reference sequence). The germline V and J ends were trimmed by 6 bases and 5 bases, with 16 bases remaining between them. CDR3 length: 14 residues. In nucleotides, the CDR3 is TGTGCCAGCAGCCCGACACGACGAGGGACTGAAGCTTTCTTT. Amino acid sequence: CASSPTRRGTEAFF.

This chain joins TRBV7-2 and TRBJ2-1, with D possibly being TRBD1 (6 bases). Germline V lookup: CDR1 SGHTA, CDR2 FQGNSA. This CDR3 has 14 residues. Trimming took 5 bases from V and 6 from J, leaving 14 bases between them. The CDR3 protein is CASSPGRGGNEQFF. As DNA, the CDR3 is TGTGCCAGCAGCCCAGGGAGAGGGGGCAATGAGCAGTTCTTC.

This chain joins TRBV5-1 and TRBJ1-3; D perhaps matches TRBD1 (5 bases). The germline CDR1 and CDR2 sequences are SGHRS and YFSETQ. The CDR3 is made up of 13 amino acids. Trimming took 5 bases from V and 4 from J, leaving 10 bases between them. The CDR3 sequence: CASSETVGNTIYF. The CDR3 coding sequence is TGCGCCAGCAGTGAGACAGTCGGAAACACCATATATTTT.

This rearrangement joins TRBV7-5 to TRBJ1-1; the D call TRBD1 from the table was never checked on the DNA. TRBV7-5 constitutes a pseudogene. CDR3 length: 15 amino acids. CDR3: CARSLERGLRTEAFF. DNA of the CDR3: TGTGCCAGAAGCTTAGAAAGGGGCCTGAGGACTGAAGCTTTCTTT.

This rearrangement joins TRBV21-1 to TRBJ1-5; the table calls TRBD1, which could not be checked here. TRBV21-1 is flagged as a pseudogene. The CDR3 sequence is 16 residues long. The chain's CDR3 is CASSKAEQGVNQPQHF. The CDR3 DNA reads TGTGCCAGCAGCAAAGCGGAACAAGGGGTCAATCAGCCCCAGCATTTT.

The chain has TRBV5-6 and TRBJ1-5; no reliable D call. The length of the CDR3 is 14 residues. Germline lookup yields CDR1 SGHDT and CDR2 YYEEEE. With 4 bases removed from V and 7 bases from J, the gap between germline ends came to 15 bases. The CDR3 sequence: CASSPRGPRQPQHF. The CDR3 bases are TGTGCCAGCAGCCCGCGAGGTCCGAGACAGCCCCAGCATTTT.

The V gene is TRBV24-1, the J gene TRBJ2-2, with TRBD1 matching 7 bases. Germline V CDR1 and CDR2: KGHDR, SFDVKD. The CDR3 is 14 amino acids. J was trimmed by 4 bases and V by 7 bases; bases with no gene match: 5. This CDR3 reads CATSPTGVTGELFF. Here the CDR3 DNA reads TGTGCCACCAGCCCCACAGGGGTCACCGGGGAGCTGTTTTTT.

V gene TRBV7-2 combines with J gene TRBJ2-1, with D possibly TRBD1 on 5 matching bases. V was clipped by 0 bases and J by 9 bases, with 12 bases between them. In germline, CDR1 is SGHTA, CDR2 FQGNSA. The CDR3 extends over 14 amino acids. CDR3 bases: TGTGCCAGCAGCTTAGCGTCTTCGCAGGGTGAGCAGTTCTTC. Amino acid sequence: CASSLASSQGEQFF.

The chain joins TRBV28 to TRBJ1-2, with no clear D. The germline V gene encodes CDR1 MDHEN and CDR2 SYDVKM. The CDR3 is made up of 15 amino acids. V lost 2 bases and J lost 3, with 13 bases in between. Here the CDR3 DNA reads TGTGCCAGCAGTTTACCCAACAGAAGACACTATGGCTACACCTTC. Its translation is CASSLPNRRHYGYTF.

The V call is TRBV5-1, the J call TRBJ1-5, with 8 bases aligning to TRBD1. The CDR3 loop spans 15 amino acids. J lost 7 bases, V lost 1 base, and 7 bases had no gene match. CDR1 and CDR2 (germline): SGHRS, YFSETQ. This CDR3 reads CASSLSPGGQQPQHF. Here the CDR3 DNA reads TGCGCCAGCAGCTTGAGTCCAGGGGGCCAGCAGCCCCAGCATTTT.

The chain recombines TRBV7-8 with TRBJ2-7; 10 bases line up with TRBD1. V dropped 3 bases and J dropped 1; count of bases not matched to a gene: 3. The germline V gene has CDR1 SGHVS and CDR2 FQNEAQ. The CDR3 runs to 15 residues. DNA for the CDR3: TGTGCCAGCAGCTTCGGGACAGGGGCGTCCTACGAGCAGTACTTC. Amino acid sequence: CASSFGTGASYEQYF.

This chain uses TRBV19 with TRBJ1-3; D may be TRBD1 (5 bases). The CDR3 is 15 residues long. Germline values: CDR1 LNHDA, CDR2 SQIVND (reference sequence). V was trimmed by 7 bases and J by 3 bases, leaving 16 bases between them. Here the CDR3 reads CASTSWIDSGNTIYF. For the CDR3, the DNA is TGTGCCAGTACCTCATGGATTGACAGTGGAAACACCATATATTTT. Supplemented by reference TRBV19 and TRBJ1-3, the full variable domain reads DGGITQSPKYLFRKEGQNVTLSCEQNLNHDAMYWYRQDPGQGLRLIYYSQIVNDFQKGDIAEGYSVSREKKESFPLTVTSAQKNPTAFYLCASTSWIDSGNTIYFGEGSWLTVV.

CDR3 DNA sequence: TGCGCCAGCAGCCAAGATGGGGGACTTTACAATGAGCAGTTCTTC. It encodes CASSQDGGLYNEQFF. The V call is TRBV4-1, the J call TRBJ2-1, with D possibly matching TRBD2 (6 bases). This CDR3 region has 15 residues. The germline CDR1 and CDR2 sequences are MGHRA and YSYEKL. Trimming took 0 bases from V and 4 from J, leaving 10 bases between them.

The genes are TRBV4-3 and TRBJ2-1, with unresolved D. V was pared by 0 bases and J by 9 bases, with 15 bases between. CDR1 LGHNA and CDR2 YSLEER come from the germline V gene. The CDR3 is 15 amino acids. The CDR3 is CASSQDQSRRSEQFF. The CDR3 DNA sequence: TGCGCCAGCAGCCAAGATCAATCACGGCGGAGTGAGCAGTTCTTC.

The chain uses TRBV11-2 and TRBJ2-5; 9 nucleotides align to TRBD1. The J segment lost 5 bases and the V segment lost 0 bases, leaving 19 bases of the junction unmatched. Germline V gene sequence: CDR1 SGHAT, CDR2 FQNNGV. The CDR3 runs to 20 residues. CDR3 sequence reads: CASSLDLRQGGVPGRETQYF. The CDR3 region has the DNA TGTGCCAGCAGCTTAGATCTAAGACAGGGGGGCGTCCCAGGGCGTGAGACCCAGTACTTC.

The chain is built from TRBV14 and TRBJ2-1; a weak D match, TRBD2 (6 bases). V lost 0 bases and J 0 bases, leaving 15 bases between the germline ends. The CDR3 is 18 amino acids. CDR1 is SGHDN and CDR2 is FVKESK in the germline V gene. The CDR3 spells CASSQDQKRVSSYNEQFF. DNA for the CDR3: TGTGCCAGCAGCCAAGATCAGAAGCGGGTGAGCTCCTACAATGAGCAGTTCTTC.

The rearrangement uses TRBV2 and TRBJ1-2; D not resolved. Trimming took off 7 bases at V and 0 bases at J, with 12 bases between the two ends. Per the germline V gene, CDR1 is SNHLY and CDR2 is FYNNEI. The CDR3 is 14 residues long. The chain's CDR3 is CASIFGLTNYGYTF. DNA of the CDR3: TGTGCCAGCATATTCGGACTTACTAACTATGGCTACACCTTC.

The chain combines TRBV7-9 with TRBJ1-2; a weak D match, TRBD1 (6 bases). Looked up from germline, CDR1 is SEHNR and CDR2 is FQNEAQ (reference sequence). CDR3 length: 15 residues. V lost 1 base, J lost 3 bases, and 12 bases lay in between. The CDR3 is CASSLGTERYYGYTF. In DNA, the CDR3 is TGTGCCAGCAGCTTAGGGACAGAACGATACTATGGCTACACCTTC. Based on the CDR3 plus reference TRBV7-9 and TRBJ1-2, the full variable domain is DTGVSQNPRHKITKRGQNVTFRCDPISEHNRLYWYRQTLGQGPEFLTYFQNEAQLEKSRLLSDRFSAERPKGSFSTLEIQRTEQGDSAMYLCASSLGTERYYGYTFGSGTRLTVV.

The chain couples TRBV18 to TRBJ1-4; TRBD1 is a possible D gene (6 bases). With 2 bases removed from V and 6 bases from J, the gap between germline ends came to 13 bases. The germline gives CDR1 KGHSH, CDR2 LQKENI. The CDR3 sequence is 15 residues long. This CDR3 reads CASSPSGRGYEKLFF. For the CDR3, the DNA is TGTGCCAGCTCACCATCAGGCAGGGGATATGAAAAACTGTTTTTT.

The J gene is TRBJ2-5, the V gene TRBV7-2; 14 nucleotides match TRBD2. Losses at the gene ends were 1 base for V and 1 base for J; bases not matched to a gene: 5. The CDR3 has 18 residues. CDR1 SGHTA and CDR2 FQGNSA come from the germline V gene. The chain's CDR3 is CASSLVTSGGAGQETQYF. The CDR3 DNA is TGTGCCAGCAGCTTAGTGACTAGCGGGGGGGCGGGCCAAGAGACCCAGTACTTC.

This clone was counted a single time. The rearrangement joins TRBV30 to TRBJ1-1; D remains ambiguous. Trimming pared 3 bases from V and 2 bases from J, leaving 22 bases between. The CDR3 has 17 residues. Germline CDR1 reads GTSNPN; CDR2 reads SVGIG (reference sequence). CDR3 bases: TGTGCCTGGAGCACCGGCCGAGGGAACAGACTCAACACTGAAGCTTTCTTT. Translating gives CAWSTGRGNRLNTEAFF.